These 3 T cell receptor beta chains were sequenced from one sample in a study of identical twins. MiXCR was run by TCRdb on the 5' RACE reads, yielding one entry per CDR3 protein. The sample gives around 1.7 million distinct CDR3 sequences, roughly a third of which show up once; approximately 0.25% is in the top ten. The sample consisted of cord blood. The receptors stem from a newborn girl in good health.

The chain combines TRBV6-6 with TRBJ1-4, with 7 nucleotides matching TRBD1. The trim removed 6 bases at V and 7 bases at J, leaving 8 bases unmatched. Germline assignment: CDR1 MNHNY and CDR2 SVGAGI (reference sequence). The CDR3 extends over 14 amino acids. CDR3 protein: CASRGPGTVEKLFF. CDR3 sequence (DNA): TGTGCCAGCAGGGGCCCCGGGACAGTTGAAAAACTGTTTTTT.

The J gene is TRBJ1-4, the V gene TRBV5-5, with 9 bases identical to TRBD1. Germline CDR1 reads SGHKS; CDR2 reads YYEKEE (reference sequence). The CDR3 extends over 15 amino acids. V shed 4 bases, J shed 8 bases, and the junction held 9 bases outside the gene matches. CDR3 sequence: CASSLTGGGFEKLFF. The CDR3 region has the DNA TGTGCCAGCAGCCTTACAGGGGGCGGATTCGAAAAACTGTTTTTT.

The chain has TRBV14 and TRBJ1-6; no clear D gene. This CDR3 region has 16 residues. Germline V gene data show CDR1 as SGHDN and CDR2 as FVKESK. The V end was cut by 2 bases, the J end by 0 bases, with 8 bases between. The CDR3, as DNA: TGTGCCAGCAGCCAATCGGCGTACTCCTATAATTCACCCCTCCACTTT. It codes for CASSQSAYSYNSPLHF.